These T cell receptor beta chains were read from a single sample in a study of CD8+CD57+ T cells in acquired aplastic anemia. TCRdb recomputed calls from the reads with MiXCR, one row per CDR3 protein. The sample includes under 200,000 distinct CDR3 sequences, 40% to 55% seen only once; the top ten take approximately 3%. Sequenced: sorted CD4+, CD8+, or CD8+CD57+ T cells (not recorded which) from PBMCs. The receptors were gathered from a human donor with aplastic anemia. Each CDR3 is given with its conserved first and last residue. D genes are given only for firm matches. Clone size is not always given. Where it is, it says once, few, many or a class for expanded clones.

>TRBV19|TRBJ1-1|TRBD1|NA
TGTGCCAGTAGTTGGCAGCGGGACAGGGGCAACACTGAAGCTTTCTTT
CASSWQRDRGNTEAFF
>TRBV6-4|TRBJ1-1|NA|many
TGTGCCAGCAGTTCCTCAAGGGTTGGGACTGAAGCTTTCTTT
CASSSSRVGTEAFF
>TRBV7-3|TRBJ2-1|TRBD2|NA
TGTGCCAGCAGCTTAGCCCGGGGGGCCTACAATGAGCAGTTCTTC
CASSLARGAYNEQFF
>TRBV19|TRBJ1-1|NA|many
TGTGCCAGTAGTATCTCCGGGACATTTAACACTGAAGCTTTCTTT
CASSISGTFNTEAFF
>TRBV18|TRBJ2-1|TRBD2|NA
TGTGCCAGCTCCCCTACTCCCTCCAGCGGGAGGCCGCATGAGCAGTTCTTC
CASSPTPSSGRPHEQFF
>TRBV19|TRBJ1-4|TRBD1|many
TGTGCCAGTAGTGTACAGGGGGGAGAAAAACTGTTTTTT
CASSVQGGEKLFF
>TRBV5-6|TRBJ2-3|TRBD2|many
TGTGCCAGCAGCGGATGGGGAGGGAGGGGCCCAACAGATACGCAGTATTTT
CASSGWGGRGPTDTQYF
>TRBV7-3|TRBJ2-3|TRBD2|NA
TGTGCCAGCAGCTTAGGCGGGAGAGCAGATACGCAGTATTTT
CASSLGGRADTQYF
>TRBV3-1|TRBJ2-7|NA|NA
TGTGCCAGCAGCCGGTCTCCCTTAATTGGTGCGGCCGACGAGCAGTACTTC
CASSRSPLIGAADEQYF
>TRBV6-1|TRBJ1-2|NA|NA
TGTGCCAGCAGTGATAGGGGCGGCTACACCTTC
CASSDRGGYTF
>TRBV7-2|TRBJ1-3|NA|many
TGTGCCAGCAGCTTTAGGTCAGGGGCAGTCGGAAACACCATATATTTT
CASSFRSGAVGNTIYF
>TRBV6-1|TRBJ2-7|NA|many
TGTGCCAGCAGTTCCCTCAGGGGCGAGCAGTACTTC
CASSSLRGEQYF
>TRBV20-1|TRBJ2-1|NA|many
TGCAGTGCCGCTGCGAGGGCCGCCTTTACAAATGAGCAGTTCTTC
CSAAARAAFTNEQFF
>TRBV12-5|TRBJ2-1|TRBD1|NA
TGTGCTAGTGGTTTGGCCAGGTCCTCGACAGGGGGCGATGAGCAGTTCTTC
CASGLARSSTGGDEQFF
>TRBV5-1|TRBJ1-4|TRBD1|few
TGCGCCAGCAGCGTGACAGGGATTGTTAATGAAAAACTGTTTTTT
CASSVTGIVNEKLFF
>TRBV4-2|TRBJ2-3|NA|few
TGTGCCAGCAGCCAAGGCGAGCGAGAGAGCCCAGATACGCAGTATTTT
CASSQGERESPDTQYF
>TRBV7-6|TRBJ2-7|NA|NA
TGTGCCAGCAGCTTAGCAGGCAGGGCTCAGCAGTACTTC
CASSLAGRAQQYF
>TRBV20-1|TRBJ2-3|NA|many
TGCAGTGCTAGAGGGACCTCCTTCGGCACAGATACGCAGTATTTT
CSARGTSFGTDTQYF